One and the same sample provided the 25 T cell receptor beta chains below, sequenced in a study of blood T cell repertoires in COVID-19. Only in-frame clones appear in the TCRdb table, and some are missing; sequencing was by immunoSEQ multiplex PCR. In the table there are 210,000 or so clones, about 90% of which are singletons. What was sequenced was PBMCs or T cells enriched from blood (not recorded which). These receptors came from a woman aged 25 to 39 who had been exposed to COVID-19.

The chain is built from TRBV15 and TRBJ2-1; TRBD2 is a possible D gene (5 bases). This CDR3 has 15 amino acids. The germline V gene has CDR1 LNHNV and CDR2 YYDKDF (reference sequence). V was clipped by 5 bases and J by 0 bases, with 11 bases between them. CDR3 in amino acids: CATSPVASSYNEQFF. The CDR3 bases are TGTGCCACCAGCCCCGTAGCGAGCTCCTACAATGAGCAGTTCTTC. The full variable domain, its missing parts supplied by reference TRBV15 and TRBJ2-1, is DAMVIQNPRYQVTQFGKPVTLSCSQTLNHNVMYWYQQKSSQAPKLLFHYYDKDFNNEADTPDNFQSRRPNTSFCFLDIRSPGLGDTAMYLCATSPVASSYNEQFFGPGTRLTVL.

The V call is TRBV6-1, the J call TRBJ2-2, with 7 bases aligning to TRBD1. Losses at the gene ends were 1 base for V and 4 bases for J; bases not matched to a gene: 3. This CDR3 has 15 amino acids. Germline CDR1 and CDR2: MNHNS and SASEGT. Here the CDR3 reads CASSEETGSTGELFF. DNA for the CDR3: TGTGCCAGCAGTGAAGAGACAGGGTCCACCGGGGAGCTGTTTTTT.

The genes are TRBV9 and TRBJ1-6; D not certain. V lost 0 bases and J lost 7, with 5 bases in between. The CDR3 has 13 residues. Germline CDR1 and CDR2: SGDLS and YYNGEE. The CDR3 is CASSVAGNSPLHF. In DNA, the CDR3 is TGTGCCAGCAGCGTAGCGGGGAATTCACCCCTCCACTTT.

The chain carries TRBV7-9 and TRBJ2-1; 10 bases map to TRBD2. Germline trimming cut 5 bases from V and 1 base from J; bases unmatched to any gene: 5. The CDR3 contains 16 residues. CDR1 is SEHNR and CDR2 is FQNEAQ in the germline V gene (reference sequence). The DNA for the CDR3 is TGTGCCAGCAGCCTCTTAGCGGGAGGATCCTACAATGAGCAGTTCTTC. It is translated as CASSLLAGGSYNEQFF.

This clone was found a few times. The rearrangement links TRBV4-1 to TRBJ2-7, with D possibly TRBD1 on 5 matching bases. CDR1 and CDR2 (germline): MGHRA, YSYEKL. The CDR3 runs to 17 residues. Trimming removed 0 bases from V and 5 bases from J, with 20 bases in between. The CDR3 protein is CASSQDLDSANRNEQYF. The CDR3 DNA follows: TGCGCCAGCAGCCAAGACCTAGACAGCGCTAACAGGAACGAGCAGTACTTC.

This clone was seen once. V usage is TRBV28 and J usage is TRBJ1-2; 9 positions match TRBD1. The ends lost 7 bases at V and 4 bases at J; junction bases unmatched: 7. Germline CDR1 is MDHEN and CDR2 is SYDVKM. The CDR3 is 14 amino acids. The CDR3 DNA follows: TGTGCCAGCACACCCGGGACAGGGCCCTATGGCTACACCTTC. Translating gives CASTPGTGPYGYTF.

This clone showed up just once. The rearrangement links TRBV5-4 to TRBJ2-5; 12 positions match TRBD2. This CDR3 is built from 15 residues. CDR1 is SGHNT and CDR2 is YYREEE in the germline V gene (reference sequence). Trimming took 0 bases from V and 3 from J; bases not matched to a gene: 0. CDR3 amino acids: CASSLGLAGEETQYF. Written as DNA, the CDR3 is TGTGCCAGCAGCTTGGGACTAGCGGGAGAAGAGACCCAGTACTTC.

V usage is TRBV12-3 or TRBV12-4 and J usage is TRBJ2-3; the D is unclear. The CDR3 spans 13 residues. The V end was cut by 5 bases, the J end by 2 bases, with 8 bases between. The CDR3 nucleotides are TGTGCCAGCAGTCCAACATTCACAGATACGCAGTATTTT. Its translation: CASSPTFTDTQYF.

J is TRBJ1-1 and V is TRBV7-9; 12 positions match TRBD1. Germline V gene sequence: CDR1 SEHNR, CDR2 FQNEAQ (reference sequence). The CDR3 contains 18 residues. J was trimmed by 2 bases and V by 4 bases; bases with no gene match: 11. This chain's CDR3 is CASSSASRDRGRNTEAFF. CDR3 in DNA: TGTGCCAGCAGCTCAGCCTCGCGGGACAGGGGGCGAAACACTGAAGCTTTCTTT.

This rearrangement joins TRBV6-5 to TRBJ2-3; D possibly corresponds to TRBD2 (6 bases). V was clipped by 5 bases and J by 2 bases, with 14 bases between them. The CDR3 runs to 15 residues. The germline gives CDR1 MNHEY, CDR2 SVGAGI. The CDR3 DNA follows: TGTGCCAGCAGTCCTAGCGAAGACTTCACAGATACGCAGTATTTT. This translates into CASSPSEDFTDTQYF.

The chain employs TRBV2 and TRBJ2-3; 11 nucleotides match TRBD1. V lost 6 bases to trimming and J lost 6 bases; unmatched junction nucleotides: 11. The germline gives CDR1 SNHLY, CDR2 FYNNEI. The CDR3 runs to 16 residues. In DNA, the CDR3 is TGTGCCAGCAGCGACCTAGGACAGGGGGCATCCGATACGCAGTATTTT. It encodes CASSDLGQGASDTQYF.

V and J are TRBV30 and TRBJ2-1; TRBD2 agrees at 8 bases. Trimming at V came to 4 bases and at J to 2 bases, leaving 4 bases not matched to a gene. The V gene's germline CDR1 is GTSNPN and CDR2 SVGIG (reference sequence). The CDR3 is made up of 14 amino acids. The CDR3 DNA reads as TGTGCCTGGATGCCGGGGGGGACCTACAATGAGCAGTTCTTC. Translated, it gives CAWMPGGTYNEQFF.

The chain carries TRBV9 and TRBJ1-2, with TRBD1 matching 7 bases. The CDR3 spans 14 residues. V dropped 1 base and J dropped 3; count of bases not matched to a gene: 3. Per the germline V gene, CDR1 is SGDLS and CDR2 is YYNGEE. CDR3 sequence (DNA): TGTGCCAGCAGCGTATCAGGGGGAGACTATGGCTACACCTTC. This gives the protein CASSVSGGDYGYTF.

The J gene is TRBJ2-2, the V gene TRBV4-1, with no clear D. The CDR3 consists of 15 residues. Trimming shortened V by 0 bases and J by 4 bases, and 9 bases separated the two germline ends. The germline CDR1 and CDR2 sequences are MGHRA and YSYEKL. The CDR3 region has the DNA TGCGCCAGCAGCCAAGATATCCAGGTCACCGGGGAGCTGTTTTTT. Protein sequence: CASSQDIQVTGELFF.

This clone was observed a few times. The V call is TRBV20-1, the J call TRBJ2-1, with 10 positions matching TRBD2. Germline V gene lookup returns CDR1 DFQATT and CDR2 SNEGSKA (reference sequence). The ends lost 3 bases at V and 9 bases at J; junction bases unmatched: 11. The CDR3 loop spans 15 amino acids. The chain's CDR3 is CSASGLAGAKGEQFF. The DNA for the CDR3 is TGCAGTGCTAGTGGCCTAGCGGGAGCGAAGGGTGAGCAGTTCTTC.

V usage is TRBV2 and J usage is TRBJ2-1; 11 bases match TRBD2. V gave up 3 bases and J gave up 8 bases; unmatched junction bases: 6. The CDR3 runs to 15 residues. Looked up from germline, CDR1 is SNHLY and CDR2 is FYNNEI. Written as DNA, the CDR3 is TGTGCCAGCAGTGACCCGGGACTAGCGGAGTATGAGCAGTTCTTC. This codes for CASSDPGLAEYEQFF.

The chain recombines TRBV28 with TRBJ1-1, with D perhaps TRBD1 (6 bases). The germline V gene has CDR1 MDHEN and CDR2 SYDVKM. The CDR3 runs 15 residues. V lost 3 bases, J lost 3 bases, and 14 bases lay in between. The CDR3 nucleotides read TGTGCCAGCAGTTTTAGAAGGGCAGGGGACACTGAAGCTTTCTTT. This encodes CASSFRRAGDTEAFF.

V is TRBV6-5 and J is TRBJ2-1; 11 bases align to TRBD1. The CDR3 consists of 15 residues. Germline V gene sequence: CDR1 MNHEY, CDR2 SVGAGI. After removal of 7 bases from V and 7 bases from J, the junction contained 9 bases not matched to a gene. The CDR3 region is CASKRTGGYMNEQFF. The CDR3 coding sequence is TGTGCCAGCAAACGGACAGGGGGCTATATGAATGAGCAGTTCTTC.

The chain couples TRBV28 to TRBJ2-3; 8 bases match TRBD2. V gave up 5 bases and J gave up 0 bases; unmatched junction bases: 13. Germline CDR1 reads MDHEN; CDR2 reads SYDVKM. The CDR3 has 18 amino acids. The CDR3, as DNA: TGTGCCAGCAGTAGATCACCGGGACTAGGTTCGAGCACAGATACGCAGTATTTT. Amino acid sequence: CASSRSPGLGSSTDTQYF.

V is TRBV29-1 and J is TRBJ2-2; D might be TRBD2 (6 bases). Germline lookup yields CDR1 SQVTM and CDR2 ANQGSEA. The CDR3 covers 16 residues. V lost 6 bases to trimming and J lost 0 bases, with 17 bases between them. CDR3 DNA sequence: TGCAGCGTGAAGGTCTCGGGAGAGGCGAACACCGGGGAGCTGTTTTTT. Its protein product is CSVKVSGEANTGELFF.

The chain uses TRBV28 and TRBJ2-1; 9 bases are shared with TRBD2. This CDR3 region has 15 residues. The germline CDR1 and CDR2 sequences are MDHEN and SYDVKM. V trimming: 8 bases; J trimming: 7 bases; junction bases outside the gene matches: 12. CDR3 loop: CASGRAGGGRNEQFF. In DNA, the CDR3 is TGTGCCAGCGGGCGAGCGGGAGGCGGAAGGAATGAGCAGTTCTTC.

This clone was found once. V and J are TRBV11-2 and TRBJ2-3; no firm D call. The ends were cut back, 1 base at V and 6 bases at J, with 11 bases in the middle. Per germline, CDR1 SGHAT and CDR2 FQNNGV. The CDR3 runs 14 residues. CDR3 bases: TGTGCCAGCAGCTTAGGCGGTACGTTGGATACGCAGTATTTT. This translates into CASSLGGTLDTQYF.

The J gene is TRBJ2-6, the V gene TRBV2; D possibly corresponds to TRBD1 (5 bases). Germline lookup yields CDR1 SNHLY and CDR2 FYNNEI. The CDR3 is made up of 15 amino acids. V lost 5 bases and J 0 bases, leaving 8 bases between the germline ends. The CDR3 coding sequence is TGTGCCAGCAGTCGCGACAGCTCTGGGGCCAACGTCCTGACTTTC. It specifies CASSRDSSGANVLTF. The full variable domain, its missing parts supplied by reference TRBV2 and TRBJ2-6, is EPEVTQTPSHQVTQMGQEVILRCVPISNHLYFYWYRQILGQKVEFLVSFYNNEISEKSEIFDDQFSVERPDGSNFTLKIRSTKLEDSAMYFCASSRDSSGANVLTFGAGSRLTVL.

The chain has TRBV28 and TRBJ2-7, with 7 positions matching TRBD1. Germline loops: CDR1 MDHEN, CDR2 SYDVKM. This CDR3 spans 13 amino acids. With V trimmed by 4 bases and J by 2 bases, 2 bases remained unmatched. This CDR3 reads CASSSGQTYEQYF. DNA of the CDR3: TGTGCCAGCAGTTCGGGACAGACCTACGAGCAGTACTTC.

A few counts support this clone. The chain combines TRBV3-1 (or the pseudogene TRBV3-2) with TRBJ1-6; D is unresolved. Germline V gives CDR1 LGHDT, CDR2 YNNKEL (reference sequence). The length of the CDR3 is 13 residues. The germline V and J ends were trimmed by 0 bases and 11 bases, with 8 bases remaining between them. The CDR3 reads CASSQEIGAPLHF. The DNA for the CDR3 is TGTGCCAGCAGCCAAGAGATAGGAGCACCCCTCCACTTT.